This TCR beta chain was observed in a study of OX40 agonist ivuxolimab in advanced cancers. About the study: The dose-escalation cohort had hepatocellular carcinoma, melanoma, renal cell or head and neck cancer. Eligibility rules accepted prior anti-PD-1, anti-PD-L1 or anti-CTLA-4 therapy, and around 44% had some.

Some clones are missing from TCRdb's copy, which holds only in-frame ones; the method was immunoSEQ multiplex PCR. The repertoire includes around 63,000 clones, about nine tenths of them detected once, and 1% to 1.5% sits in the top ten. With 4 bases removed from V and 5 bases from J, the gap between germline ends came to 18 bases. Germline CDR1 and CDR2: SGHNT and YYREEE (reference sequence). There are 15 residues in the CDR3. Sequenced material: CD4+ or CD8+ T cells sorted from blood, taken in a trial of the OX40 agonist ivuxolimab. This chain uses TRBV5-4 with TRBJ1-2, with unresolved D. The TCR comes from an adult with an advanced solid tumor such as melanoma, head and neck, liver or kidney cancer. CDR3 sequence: CASSPSREFGYGYTF. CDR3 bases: TGTGCCAGCAGCCCCTCTAGGGAGTTTGGATATGGCTACACCTTC.